This T cell receptor beta chain came from a study of T cell responses to AZD1222 COVID-19 vaccine. The protocol was immunoSEQ multiplex PCR, while the TCRdb copy is restricted to in-frame clones and leaves out a portion. Found here are some 150,000 clones, around 91% of them singletons; the top ten hold 4% to 6%. J was trimmed by 4 bases and V by 2 bases; bases with no gene match: 7. This CDR3 is 15 amino acids long. Germline V gene data show CDR1 as LGHNA and CDR2 as YNFKEQ. The sample was peripheral blood, taken on day 0 of AZD1222 vaccination. The source is an adult in good health. The chain employs TRBV4-2 and TRBJ1-1; 7 bases agree with TRBD1. Here the CDR3 DNA reads TGTGCCAGCAGCCAACCTCGACAGGGATTCACTGAAGCTTTCTTT. It codes for CASSQPRQGFTEAFF.